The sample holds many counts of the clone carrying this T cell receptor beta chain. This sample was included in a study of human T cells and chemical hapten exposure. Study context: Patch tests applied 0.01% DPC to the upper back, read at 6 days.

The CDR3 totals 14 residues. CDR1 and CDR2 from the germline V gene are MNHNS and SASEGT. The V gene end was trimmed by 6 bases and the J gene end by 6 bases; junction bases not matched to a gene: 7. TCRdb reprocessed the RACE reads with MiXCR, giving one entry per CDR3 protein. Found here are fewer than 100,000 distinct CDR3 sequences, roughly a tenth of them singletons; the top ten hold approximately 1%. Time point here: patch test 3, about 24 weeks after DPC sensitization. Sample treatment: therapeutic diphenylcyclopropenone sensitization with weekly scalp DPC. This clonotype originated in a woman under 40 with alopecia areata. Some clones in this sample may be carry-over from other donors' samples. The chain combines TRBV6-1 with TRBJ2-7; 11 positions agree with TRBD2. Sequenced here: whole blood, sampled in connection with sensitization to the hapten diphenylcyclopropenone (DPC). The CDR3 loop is CASSNSGTSGEQYV. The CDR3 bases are TGTGCCAGCAGCAACTCCGGGACTAGCGGCGAGCAGTACGTC.